This T cell receptor (beta chain) was sequenced for a study of T cell responses to AZD1222 COVID-19 vaccine. The study, taken as a whole, reports: The donor cohort was predominantly white British with a female majority, and clonal diversity may have been underestimated.

Trimming cost V 4 bases and J 0 bases, with 15 bases left between them. Germline loops: CDR1 SQVTM, CDR2 ANQGSEA. The CDR3 is made up of 15 amino acids. A few counts support this clone. Its cognate antigen is unknown. In the same sample, other DNA sequences code for this CDR3. Sequencing was performed with immunoSEQ multiplex PCR; in TCRdb, only in-frame clones are kept and a portion is missing. Counted here are over 110,000 clones, 80% to 95% occurring once; the ten biggest clones make up approximately 1.7%. Material: peripheral blood, obtained on day 0 of AZD1222 vaccination. The V gene is TRBV29-1, the J gene TRBJ1-1; D not certain. This sequence originates from an adult in good health. The CDR3 DNA reads as TGCAGCGTTGGCAGTGGATGGGGTATGAACACTGAAGCTTTCTTT. The encoded protein is CSVGSGWGMNTEAFF.